This TCR beta chain was identified in a study of neoadjuvant anti-PD-1 for oral cavity cancer. V gave up 2 bases and J gave up 6 bases, with 11 bases separating them. The germline V gene has CDR1 MGHDK and CDR2 SYGVNS. This CDR3 has 14 residues. Generated by immunoSEQ multiplex PCR, the TCRdb table keeps only in-frame clones and is missing some. The data show 7,000 to 9,000 clones, 50% to 75% seen once. The source is a person aged 40 to 85 with oral cavity squamous cell carcinoma. Here the sequenced sample was tumor tissue, taken before nivolumab (anti-PD-1) treatment. The rearrangement uses TRBV25-1 and TRBJ1-5, with D hard to call. Here the CDR3 reads CASSEPGKAQPQHF. The CDR3 bases are TGTGCCAGCAGTGAACCCGGGAAGGCTCAGCCCCAGCATTTT. Complete variable domain (other parts from reference TRBV25-1 and TRBJ1-5): EADIYQTPRYLVIGTGKKITLECSQTMGHDKMYWYQQDPGMELHLIHYSYGVNSTEKGDLSSESTVSRIRTEHFPLTLESARPSHTSQYLCASSEPGKAQPQHFGDGTRLSIL.